This T cell receptor (beta chain) was captured in a study of vaccination and CD4 T cells after COVID-19. About the study: Overlapping peptides of the spike proteins of SARS-CoV-2, HCoV-NL63, HCoV-OC43 and HCoV-229E were used for cell stimulation.

Note on this clonotype: Its cognate antigen is unknown.

Sequencing of DNA taken from cultured CD4+ T cells relied on the Oncomine TCR Beta short-read assay. TCRdb re-analysed the PCR reads in MiXCR, keeping a single row per CDR3 protein. The sample records 11,000 or so distinct CDR3 sequences, about 61% being singletons. The treatment here: approximately nine-day PBMC culture with coronavirus spike peptide pools or control peptides (ViraFEST assay). Via ViraFEST, peptide pools expanded antigen-specific T cells before TCR sequencing. Peptide pools at 9.5 to 10 ug/ml stimulated 2 million or so PBMCs per well with about 10 IU/ml IL-2. The study's findings and limits: Spike mono-reactivity applied to 304 of 307 vaccine-specific clones detected in convalescent patients.

Germline V lookup: CDR1 DFQATT, CDR2 SNEGSKA (reference sequence). This CDR3 is built from 13 residues. Trimming pared 4 bases from V and 5 bases from J, leaving 14 bases between. V gene TRBV20-1 combines with J gene TRBJ2-5, with D unclear. This sequence originates from a human donor who had recovered from COVID-19. Sequenced sample: CD4+ T cells from blood, cultured in vitro. The CDR3 DNA reads as TGCAGTGCTAAACTGACCTCCCGGGAGACCCAGTACTTC. Translation gives CSAKLTSRETQYF.